The 28 T cell receptor beta chains listed next were all sequenced from one sample in a study of early T cells in non-severe SARS-CoV-2 infection. TCRdb analysed the 5' RACE reads with MiXCR anew, one entry per CDR3 protein. The sample comprises approximately 70,000 distinct CDR3 sequences, over 3.5% of which are singletons, and 3.5% to 4% rests with the top ten. Specimen: whole blood, collected at baseline. These receptors came from an adult who was a healthcare worker with PCR-confirmed SARS-CoV-2 infection or an uninfected control (not recorded which). The donor label of this sample is uncertain.

Concerning this clonotype: It may be a read error: a sequence one base away is much more abundant. The chain employs TRBV20-1 and TRBJ1-1; the D gene is possibly TRBD1 (5 bases). The V gene lost 0 bases and the J gene lost 9 bases, with 20 bases spanning the gap. Germline assignment: CDR1 DFQATT and CDR2 SNEGSKA (reference sequence). This CDR3 contains 15 residues. The CDR3 region is CSARDHRAGRTKAFF. The CDR3 DNA is TGCAGTGCTAGAGATCACCGGGCAGGGCGGACTAAAGCTTTCTTT.

The V and J genes are TRBV10-1 and TRBJ2-7; weak D call: TRBD2 (5 bases). V dropped 10 bases and J dropped 0 bases, with 19 bases sitting between them. Per germline, CDR1 WNHNN and CDR2 SYGVQD (reference sequence). The CDR3 is 15 residues long. The chain's CDR3 is CATNPGLPSSYEQYF. The CDR3 nucleotides read TGCGCCACCAACCCTGGACTTCCTAGCTCCTACGAGCAGTACTTC.

This clonotype was seen more than once but under ten times. The rearrangement links TRBV6-2 or TRBV6-3 to TRBJ2-7; D uncertain. The germline CDR1 and CDR2 sequences are MNHEY and SVGEGT. The CDR3 consists of 12 residues. Deletions cut 6 bases from V and 2 bases from J, with 8 bases between. CDR3 sequence: CASSWPTYEQYF. The CDR3 bases are TGTGCCAGCAGCTGGCCCACCTACGAGCAGTACTTC.

This chain uses TRBV18 with TRBJ2-3; D is ambiguous. Trimming left V 2 bases short and J 4 bases short, with 13 bases between. The CDR3 loop spans 15 amino acids. The germline CDR1 and CDR2 sequences are KGHSH and LQKENI. The CDR3 spells CASSPGIQSADTQYF. CDR3 DNA sequence: TGTGCCAGCTCACCAGGGATCCAATCGGCAGATACGCAGTATTTT.

This chain uses TRBV6-1 with TRBJ2-5; 8 bases line up with TRBD1. The CDR3 is 14 residues long. After removal of 2 bases from V and 2 bases from J, the junction contained 1 base not matched to a gene. CDR1 is MNHNS and CDR2 is SASEGT in the germline V gene. CDR3 region: CASSEWDRQETQYF. The CDR3 nucleotides are TGTGCCAGCAGTGAATGGGACAGGCAAGAGACCCAGTACTTC.

In its sample, this clonotype was seen many times. The chain has TRBV7-9 and TRBJ2-5; D is possibly TRBD1 (5 bases). Germline CDR1 SEHNR, CDR2 FQNEAQ (reference sequence). The CDR3 contains 15 residues. The V end was cut by 5 bases, the J end by 5 bases, with 18 bases between. The CDR3 region is CASSEAEGAWETQYF. The DNA for the CDR3 is TGTGCCAGCAGCGAAGCAGAAGGGGCTTGGGAGACCCAGTACTTC.

At least ten counts were recorded for this clonotype. This chain uses TRBV20-1 with TRBJ2-5; D may be TRBD1 (5 bases). V lost 3 bases and J 0 bases, leaving 5 bases between the germline ends. Germline-derived CDR1 and CDR2 are DFQATT and SNEGSKA (reference sequence). CDR3 length equals 12 residues. Here the CDR3 DNA reads TGCAGTGCTAGGGGGCACCAAGAGACCCAGTACTTC. The encoded protein is CSARGHQETQYF.

This clonotype was picked up many times. The chain joins TRBV10-3 to TRBJ2-3; 14 bases line up with TRBD2. Germline CDR1 reads ENHRY; CDR2 reads SYGVKD. V shed 6 bases and J 6 bases; nucleotides not matched to a gene: 5. CDR3 length: 15 amino acids. The CDR3 reads CAISGTSGSQDTQYF. The CDR3, as DNA: TGTGCCATCAGCGGGACTAGCGGGAGTCAGGATACGCAGTATTTT.

There are a few counts of this clonotype. J is TRBJ2-1 and V is TRBV29-1; possible D gene TRBD2, 6 bases. The germline V gene has CDR1 SQVTM and CDR2 ANQGSEA. The germline V and J ends were trimmed by 4 bases and 9 bases, with 10 bases remaining between them. The CDR3 covers 11 residues. This CDR3 reads CSVAQGGEQFF. The CDR3 DNA is TGCAGCGTTGCCCAGGGAGGTGAGCAGTTCTTC.

This clonotype was picked up a small number of times. The V gene is TRBV14, the J gene TRBJ2-5; possibly TRBD1 or TRBD2 for D (5 bases each). With 0 bases removed from V and 4 bases from J, the gap between germline ends came to 9 bases. Germline CDR1 SGHDN, CDR2 FVKESK. This CDR3 contains 14 residues. The CDR3 loop reads CASSQDGTGETQYF. CDR3 DNA sequence: TGTGCCAGCAGCCAAGACGGGACCGGAGAGACCCAGTACTTC.

This clonotype showed up many times. The chain is built from TRBV29-1 and TRBJ2-5; 8 bases align to TRBD2. CDR3 length equals 13 residues. The germline gives CDR1 SQVTM, CDR2 ANQGSEA. V dropped 4 bases and J dropped 2; count of bases not matched to a gene: 3. The CDR3 bases are TGCAGCGTTGGGACTAGCTCTCAAGAGACCCAGTACTTC. Translating it yields CSVGTSSQETQYF.

This clonotype was counted only a few times. J is TRBJ2-3 and V is TRBV2; D is undetermined. V was shortened by 11 bases and J by 0 bases, with 12 bases between the two germline ends. The germline V gene has CDR1 SNHLY and CDR2 FYNNEI. This CDR3 has 13 residues. The CDR3 DNA sequence: TGTGCCGGGCGCGGCCTGAGCACAGATACGCAGTATTTT. It is translated as CAGRGLSTDTQYF.

The V gene is TRBV29-1, the J gene TRBJ2-7, with a weak D call TRBD1 (5 bases). V lost 5 bases to trimming and J lost 0 bases, with 14 bases between them. The CDR3 covers 14 residues. CDR1 SQVTM and CDR2 ANQGSEA come from the germline V gene. In nucleotides, the CDR3 is TGCAGCGTTCGGATAGGGGATTACTCCTACGAGCAGTACTTC. Its protein product is CSVRIGDYSYEQYF.

The V gene is TRBV6-5, the J gene TRBJ1-2; the D is unclear. Deletions cut 7 bases from V and 3 bases from J, with 9 bases between. CDR3 length equals 12 residues. CDR1 is MNHEY and CDR2 is SVGAGI in the germline V gene. CDR3 nucleotide sequence: TGTGCCAGCAAACGGGGAGACTATGGCTACACCTTC. This sequence encodes CASKRGDYGYTF.

This chain joins TRBV20-1 and TRBJ1-1, with D unclear. This CDR3 spans 14 amino acids. The germline CDR1 and CDR2 sequences are DFQATT and SNEGSKA (reference sequence). V gave up 2 bases and J gave up 3 bases, with 13 bases separating them. The CDR3 is CSARSAGWYTEAFF. The CDR3 DNA is TGCAGTGCTAGATCCGCGGGTTGGTACACTGAAGCTTTCTTT.

Many counts were recorded for this clonotype. This chain uses TRBV6-5 with TRBJ2-5; 10 bases map to TRBD1. Germline values: CDR1 MNHEY, CDR2 SVGAGI. J gave up 6 bases and V 8 bases, and 6 bases lay outside the gene matches. The length of the CDR3 is 13 residues. CDR3 loop: CASGGGQGKTQYF. The CDR3 DNA reads TGTGCCAGCGGGGGGGGACAGGGGAAGACCCAGTACTTC.

This clonotype was recorded at least ten times. The chain links TRBV28 to TRBJ2-7; D unclear. Deletions cut 3 bases from V and 0 bases from J, with 9 bases between. From germline, CDR1 is MDHEN and CDR2 SYDVKM. This CDR3 comprises 14 residues. CDR3: CASSFPASSYEQYF. The CDR3 DNA reads as TGTGCCAGCAGTTTTCCCGCCAGCTCCTACGAGCAGTACTTC.

This clonotype was seen at least ten times. V is TRBV12-3 or TRBV12-4 and J is TRBJ2-1; D call uncertain. Deletions cut 1 base from V and 9 bases from J, with 7 bases between. The CDR3 length is 12 residues. The CDR3 coding sequence is TGTGCCAGCAGTTTAGAAGGTGTTGAGCAGTTCTTC. Its translation is CASSLEGVEQFF.

This clonotype was seen only a few times. The V call is TRBV6-1, the J call TRBJ1-1; 9 bases are shared with TRBD1. Unmatched junction bases numbered 1, after V lost 5 bases and J lost 3 bases. The germline V gene encodes CDR1 MNHNS and CDR2 SASEGT. The CDR3 spans 13 residues. The CDR3 DNA reads TGTGCCAGCAGTAGACAGGGGGACACTGAAGCTTTCTTT. This codes for CASSRQGDTEAFF.

This clonotype showed up just a few times. The V call is TRBV5-1, the J call TRBJ1-5; D not certain. Trimming left V 0 bases short and J 0 bases short, with 7 bases between. The CDR3 length is 15 residues. In germline, CDR1 is SGHRS, CDR2 YFSETQ. The chain's CDR3 is CASSLDGDSNQPQHF. The DNA for the CDR3 is TGCGCCAGCAGCTTGGATGGGGATAGCAATCAGCCCCAGCATTTT.

J is TRBJ2-7 and V is TRBV9, with TRBD2 identical over 11 bases. Germline CDR1 and CDR2: SGDLS and YYNGEE. This CDR3 comprises 17 residues. V gave up 4 bases and J gave up 3 bases; unmatched junction bases: 12. Here the CDR3 reads CASSQRPKLAGVYEQYF. DNA of the CDR3: TGTGCCAGCAGCCAGCGGCCTAAACTAGCGGGGGTCTACGAGCAGTACTTC. Combining the CDR3 with reference TRBV9 and TRBJ2-7 gives the whole variable domain DSGVTQTPKHLITATGQRVTLRCSPRSGDLSVYWYQQSLDQGLQFLIQYYNGEERAKGNILERFSAQQFPDLHSELNLSSLELGDSALYFCASSQRPKLAGVYEQYFGPGTRLTVT.

This clonotype turned up a few times. V and J are TRBV4-1 and TRBJ2-6, with D possibly TRBD2 on 7 matching bases. V lost 2 bases to trimming and J lost 2 bases, with 16 bases between them. Germline V gene sequence: CDR1 MGHRA, CDR2 YSYEKL. This CDR3 contains 18 residues. Here the CDR3 reads CASSQPKGGVAGANVLTF. Written as DNA, the CDR3 is TGCGCCAGCAGCCAACCGAAAGGGGGGGTGGCTGGGGCCAACGTCCTGACTTTC.

The table lists this clonotype with many counts. The CDR3 here is CASSVGSGGYEQYF. CDR3 nucleotides: TGTGCCAGCAGCGTAGGTAGTGGAGGCTACGAGCAGTACTTC. V is TRBV9 and J is TRBJ2-7; tentative D call: TRBD2 (5 bases). The CDR3 has 14 amino acids. Trimming took 0 bases from V and 3 from J, leaving 10 bases between them. In germline, CDR1 is SGDLS, CDR2 YYNGEE. Full variable domain (remainder filled in from reference TRBV9 and TRBJ2-7): DSGVTQTPKHLITATGQRVTLRCSPRSGDLSVYWYQQSLDQGLQFLIQYYNGEERAKGNILERFSAQQFPDLHSELNLSSLELGDSALYFCASSVGSGGYEQYFGPGTRLTVT.

This clonotype was found many times. The V call is TRBV9, the J call TRBJ2-5, with 10 bases lining up with TRBD1. J lost 4 bases, V lost 4 bases, and 10 bases had no gene match. The CDR3 consists of 16 residues. CDR1 and CDR2 (germline): SGDLS, YYNGEE. CDR3 nucleotides: TGTGCCAGCAGCCCAACCGGGACAGGGGTTCGAGAGACCCAGTACTTC. Translated: CASSPTGTGVRETQYF. Complete variable domain (other parts from reference TRBV9 and TRBJ2-5): DSGVTQTPKHLITATGQRVTLRCSPRSGDLSVYWYQQSLDQGLQFLIQYYNGEERAKGNILERFSAQQFPDLHSELNLSSLELGDSALYFCASSPTGTGVRETQYFGPGTRLLVL.

This clonotype was counted at least ten times. The genes are TRBV28 and TRBJ1-4; 9 bases line up with TRBD1. Germline CDR1 reads MDHEN; CDR2 reads SYDVKM. There are 15 residues in the CDR3. The J segment lost 6 bases and the V segment lost 7 bases, leaving 9 bases of the junction unmatched. CDR3 residues: CASNKPGQGYEKLFF. CDR3 in DNA: TGTGCCAGCAACAAACCGGGACAGGGCTATGAAAAACTGTTTTTT.

The chain links TRBV28 to TRBJ2-3; weak D call: TRBD1 (6 bases). The germline gives CDR1 MDHEN, CDR2 SYDVKM. Trimming removed 2 bases from V and 3 bases from J, with 12 bases in between. The CDR3 runs 15 residues. CDR3 in amino acids: CASSLQGSGTDTQYF. The CDR3 region has the DNA TGTGCCAGCAGTTTACAGGGGTCTGGGACAGATACGCAGTATTTT.

This clonotype was counted only a few times. The chain uses TRBV7-2 and TRBJ2-3; D unresolved. V lost 5 bases and J lost 0, with 9 bases in between. CDR1 and CDR2 from the germline V gene are SGHTA and FQGNSA. The CDR3 is 14 residues long. CDR3 sequence (DNA): TGTGCCAGCAGCCCCCCAGACAGCACAGATACGCAGTATTTT. This sequence encodes CASSPPDSTDTQYF.

V usage is TRBV28 and J usage is TRBJ2-7, with TRBD1 identical over 7 bases. CDR3 size: 16 residues. CDR1 is MDHEN and CDR2 is SYDVKM in the germline V gene. Trimming removed 5 bases from V and 0 bases from J; junction bases left unmatched: 10. The CDR3 coding sequence is TGTGCCAGCAGTCCCCCGACCAGGGGGTCCTCCTACGAGCAGTACTTC. It encodes CASSPPTRGSSYEQYF.